This T cell receptor (beta chain) comes out of a study of OX40 agonist ivuxolimab in advanced cancers. At the level of the whole study: Ivuxolimab was an agonistic, fully human IgG2 monoclonal antibody directed against OX40 (CD134), a costimulatory receptor. In the dose-escalation cohort, 82.7% of patients were male, and the mean age was roughly 60 years, with a range of 23 to 79. Among the roughly 50 dose-escalation patients, some 19 had hepatocellular carcinoma, 15 or so melanoma, 9 renal cell carcinoma and 9 head and neck cancer. Intravenous ivuxolimab was administered to patients every 2 weeks at six dose levels: 0.01, 0.1, 0.3, 1.5, 3 and 10 mg/kg. Prior anti-PD-1, anti-PD-L1 or anti-CTLA-4 therapy was permitted, and checkpoint inhibitors had been received by more than 35% of dose-escalation patients. Partial responses occurred in three dose-escalation patients, of whom one had hepatocellular carcinoma and two had cutaneous melanoma. The monotherapy dose-escalation portion (N ≈ 52 patients) of the phase I ivuxolimab trial is reported in the paper. The point of sequencing TCRbeta in the periphery was to test whether ivuxolimab changed TCR sequence diversity and drove clonal T-cell expansion.

Broader findings and caveats from the paper: Low levels of normalized T-cell clonal expansion were also shown by some nonresponding patients. After ivuxolimab, more expanded clones were found on average in CD8+ T cells than in CD4+ T cells. In partial responders in the 0.1-3.0 mg/kg groups, normalized peripheral clonal expansion was found to be among the lowest, especially among CD8+ T cells. At doses from 0.1 to 3.0 mg/kg, clonal expansion was seen in both CD4+ and CD8+ blood T cells between baseline and week 6. Antigen specificity was not determined for the clonally expanded peripheral T cells.

To sequence the TCRbeta CDR3 region, genomic DNA was isolated from the sorted cells. The immunoSEQ Assay was used for sequencing of TCRbeta CDR3 regions. TCRdb mirrors the immuneACCESS table, restricted to in-frame sequences. Some clones are absent from its copies; in checked studies, under half trace to an unresolved V gene, and the reason for the others is unknown. The sample profile shows roughly 72,000 clones; roughly 94% of them were found once. The ten most abundant clones make up 15% to 18% of the sample. To note about this clone: Its recognized antigen is unknown. Base-call qualities are not available, and no considerably larger clone is one nucleotide away.

In the germline V gene (reference sequence), CDR1 corresponds to PRHDT and CDR2 to FYEKMQ. CDR3 length: 16 amino acids, cysteine to phenylalanine. The DNA shown is the 48-base CDR3, in frame from base 1. At the junction V is shortened by 6 bases and J by 0 bases; bases outside the gene matches: 8. The trial excluded patients who had a history of autoimmune disease or were on systemic immunosuppression. In every dose cohort, peripheral blood was drawn for TCR sequencing at baseline, cycle 4 day 1, and cycle 7 day 1. Samples were obtained from an open-label, multicenter, first-in-human phase I dose-escalation trial of ivuxolimab. Adults with locally advanced or metastatic melanoma, renal cell, hepatocellular, or head and neck squamous cell carcinoma were enrolled in the trial. CD4+ and CD8+ T cells were sorted separately from peripheral blood before TCR sequencing.

The source is an adult with an advanced solid tumor such as melanoma, head and neck, liver or kidney cancer. The material was CD4+ or CD8+ T cells sorted from blood, obtained in a trial of the OX40 agonist ivuxolimab. The V and J genes are TRBV13 and TRBJ1-1, with 9 middle bases fitting TRBD1. The sequenced DNA: TGTGCCAGCAGACCTAAGGGACAGGGTTTGAACACTGAAGCTTTCTTT. Translated, this gives CASRPKGQGLNTEAFF.